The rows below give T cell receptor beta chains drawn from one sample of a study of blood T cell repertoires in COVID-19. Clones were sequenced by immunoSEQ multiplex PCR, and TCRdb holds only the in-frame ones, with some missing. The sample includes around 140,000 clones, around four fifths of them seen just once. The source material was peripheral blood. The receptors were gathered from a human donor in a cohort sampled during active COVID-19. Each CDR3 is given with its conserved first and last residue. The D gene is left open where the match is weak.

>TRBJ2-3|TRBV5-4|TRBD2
TGTGCCAGCAGCGCGCCCGGGACTAGCCCAGATACGCAGTATTTT
CASSAPGTSPDTQYF
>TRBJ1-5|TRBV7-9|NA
TGTGCCAGCAGTCAAGGGGTCCCAGGCCCCCAGCATTTT
CASSQGVPGPQHF
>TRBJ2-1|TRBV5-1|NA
TGCGCCAGCAGCTTGCCCCGACTAGAGGGATACAATGAGCAGTTCTTC
CASSLPRLEGYNEQFF
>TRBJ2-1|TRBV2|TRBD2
TGTGCCAGCAGACTAGCGGGATGGCGCAATGAGCAGTTCTTC
CASRLAGWRNEQFF
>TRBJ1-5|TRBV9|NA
TGTGCCAGCAGCGTAGAAGGACACCCCAATCAGCCCCAGCATTTT
CASSVEGHPNQPQHF
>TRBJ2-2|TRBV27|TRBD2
TGTGCCAGCAGTTTTACGGGAGGGAACACCGGGGAGCTGTTTTTT
CASSFTGGNTGELFF
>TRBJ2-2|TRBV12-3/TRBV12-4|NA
TGTGCCAGCGCCCACAGGGACACCGGGGAGCTGTTTTTT
CASAHRDTGELFF
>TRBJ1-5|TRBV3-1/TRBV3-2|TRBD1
TGTGCCAGCAGCCGAGGGACAGGTAGCAATCAGCCCCAGCATTTT
CASSRGTGSNQPQHF
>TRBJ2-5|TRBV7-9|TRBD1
TGTGCCAGCAGTTTAAGCCCGGGACAGGGGCAAGAGACCCAGTACTTC
CASSLSPGQGQETQYF
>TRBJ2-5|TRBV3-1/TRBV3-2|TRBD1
TGTGCCAGCAGCCCCTGGGACAGGCGGGGAGAGACCCAGTACTTC
CASSPWDRRGETQYF
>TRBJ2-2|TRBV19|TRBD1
TGTGCCAGTACCGGTTGGACAGGGGTAAACACCGGGGAGCTGTTTTTT
CASTGWTGVNTGELFF